A selection of T cell receptor beta chains follows, all from one sample in a study of cytomegalovirus exposure and HLA in healthy donors. Assay: immunoSEQ multiplex PCR; the TCRdb copy retains only in-frame clones and omits some. The table shows a few hundred thousand clones, with around 90% occurring only once. Specimen: PBMCs. Receptor source: a girl aged 2-10 years in good health and CMV-seronegative. The CDR3 runs from the conserved cysteine through the conserved F or W. A D gene is named only where the DNA matches it firmly. Clone size appears in some rows only: once, few, many, or a class for an expanded clone.

>TRBJ2-3|NA|TRBD1|TRBV9
TGTGCCAGCAGCCCCCGGACAGGGGATACGCAGTATTTT
CASSPRTGDTQYF
>TRBJ2-7|NA|TRBD1|TRBV27
TGTGCCAGCAGTCTCCTAGGTGGGACAGCGTTCTCCTACGAGCAGTACTTC
CASSLLGGTAFSYEQYF
>TRBJ1-5|NA|NA|TRBV19
TGTGCCAGTAGTAGGTTGGGGGACTATCAGCCCCAGCATTTT
CASSRLGDYQPQHF
>TRBJ1-5|NA|TRBD1|TRBV19
TGTGCCAGTAGTTTCGACAGGGGACTTGGGATCCAGCCCCAGCATTTT
CASSFDRGLGIQPQHF
>TRBJ2-2|NA|NA|TRBV10-1
TGCGCCAGCAGTTTGCGGCCTACCGGGGAGCTGTTTTTT
CASSLRPTGELFF
>TRBJ1-3|NA|TRBD1|TRBV2
TGTGCCAGCGGGGAACAGGGGGCGGGAGGAAACACCATATATTTT
CASGEQGAGGNTIYF
>TRBJ1-2|NA|NA|TRBV7-9
TGTGCCAGCAGCTTAGCGATGGGGCCGTCGTACTACGGCTACACCTTC
CASSLAMGPSYYGYTF
>TRBJ2-5|once|TRBD2|TRBV13
TGTGCCAGCAGCTCCGGACTAGGATTGGAGACCCAGTACTTC
CASSSGLGLETQYF
>TRBJ1-4|NA|NA|TRBV7-6
TGTGCCAGCAGCTTAGCGGGGCGGACTAATGAAAAACTGTTTTTT
CASSLAGRTNEKLFF
>TRBJ1-4|NA|NA|TRBV7-9
TGTGCCAGCAGCTCAACCCCGGGACAAACAACTAATGAAAAACTGTTTTTT
CASSSTPGQTTNEKLFF
>TRBJ1-1|NA|NA|TRBV6-5
TGTGCCAGCAGTTACCCCCATAGCGGTGAAGCTTTCTTT
CASSYPHSGEAFF
>TRBJ1-3|NA|NA|TRBV5-4
TGTGCCAGCAGCTTGCCCGGGGTATCCTCTGGAAACACCATATATTTT
CASSLPGVSSGNTIYF
>TRBJ1-5|NA|NA|TRBV6-5
TGTGCCAGCAGTTATGGCCAGGGAGGCCAGCCCCAGCATTTT
CASSYGQGGQPQHF